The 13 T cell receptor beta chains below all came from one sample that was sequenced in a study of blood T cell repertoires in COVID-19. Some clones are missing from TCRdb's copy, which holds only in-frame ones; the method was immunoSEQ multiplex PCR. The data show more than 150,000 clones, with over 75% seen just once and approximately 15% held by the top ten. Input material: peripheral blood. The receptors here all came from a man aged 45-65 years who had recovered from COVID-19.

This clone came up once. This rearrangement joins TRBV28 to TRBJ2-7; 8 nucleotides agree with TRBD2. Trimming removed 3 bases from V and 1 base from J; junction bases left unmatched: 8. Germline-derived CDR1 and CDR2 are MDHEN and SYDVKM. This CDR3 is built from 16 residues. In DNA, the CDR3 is TGTGCCAGCAGTTTCGCCGTCACGGGAGGGTCCTACGAGCAGTACTTC. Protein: CASSFAVTGGSYEQYF.

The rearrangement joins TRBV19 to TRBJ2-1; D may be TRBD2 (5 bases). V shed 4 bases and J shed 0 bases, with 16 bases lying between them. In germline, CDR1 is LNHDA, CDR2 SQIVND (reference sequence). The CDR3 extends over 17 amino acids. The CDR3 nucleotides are TGTGCCAGTAGTACCCAATCTGTGGGGAGCTCCTACAATGAGCAGTTCTTC. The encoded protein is CASSTQSVGSSYNEQFF.

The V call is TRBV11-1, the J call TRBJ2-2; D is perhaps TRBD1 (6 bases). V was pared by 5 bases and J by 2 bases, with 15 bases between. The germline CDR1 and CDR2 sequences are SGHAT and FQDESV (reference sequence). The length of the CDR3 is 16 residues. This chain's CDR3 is CASSIAGDTNTGELFF. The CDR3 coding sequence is TGTGCCAGCAGCATCGCCGGGGACACAAACACCGGGGAGCTGTTTTTT.

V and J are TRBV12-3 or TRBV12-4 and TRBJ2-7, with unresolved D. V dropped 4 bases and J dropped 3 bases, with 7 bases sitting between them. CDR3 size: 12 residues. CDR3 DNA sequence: TGTGCCAGCAGTTCACTTCACTACGAGCAGTACTTC. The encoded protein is CASSSLHYEQYF.

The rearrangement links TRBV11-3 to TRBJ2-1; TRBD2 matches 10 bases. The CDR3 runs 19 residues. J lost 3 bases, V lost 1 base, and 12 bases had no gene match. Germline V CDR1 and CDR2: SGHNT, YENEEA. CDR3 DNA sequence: TGTGCCAGCAGCTTAGGGACACCTAGCGGGAGTCTACTCTACAATGAGCAGTTCTTC. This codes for CASSLGTPSGSLLYNEQFF. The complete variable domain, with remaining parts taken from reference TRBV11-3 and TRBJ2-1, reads EAGVVQSPRYKIIEKKQPVAFWCNPISGHNTLYWYLQNLGQGPELLIRYENEEAVDDSQLPKDRFSAERLKGVDSTLKIQPAELGDSAVYLCASSLGTPSGSLLYNEQFFGPGTRLTVL.

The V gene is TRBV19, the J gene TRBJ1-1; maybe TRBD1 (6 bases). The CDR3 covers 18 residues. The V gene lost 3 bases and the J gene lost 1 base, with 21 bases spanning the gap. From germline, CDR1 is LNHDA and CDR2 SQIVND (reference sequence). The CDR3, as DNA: TGTGCCAGTAGTATCCGACTCCGCGGGGGCCGCGAGAACACTGAAGCTTTCTTT. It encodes CASSIRLRGGRENTEAFF.

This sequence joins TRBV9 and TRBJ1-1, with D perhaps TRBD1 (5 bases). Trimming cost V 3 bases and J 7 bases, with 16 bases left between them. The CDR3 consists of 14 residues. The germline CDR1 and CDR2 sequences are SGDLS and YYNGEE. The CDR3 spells CASSASWGEGEAFF. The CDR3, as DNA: TGTGCCAGCAGCGCCAGCTGGGGGGAGGGTGAAGCTTTCTTT.

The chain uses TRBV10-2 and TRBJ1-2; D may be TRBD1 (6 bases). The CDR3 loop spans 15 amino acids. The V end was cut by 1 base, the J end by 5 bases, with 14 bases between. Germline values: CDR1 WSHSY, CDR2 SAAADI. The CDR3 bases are TGCGCCAGCAGTGAGTGGGGGGGGCAGCAATATGGCTACACCTTC. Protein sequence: CASSEWGGQQYGYTF.

The CDR3 DNA follows: TGCGCCAGCAGCTTGGATAGCGGCCTCTGGGGAGATACGCAGTATTTT. Translating gives CASSLDSGLWGDTQYF. This chain connects TRBV5-1 to TRBJ2-3; tentatively, D is TRBD2 (6 bases). Germline V gives CDR1 SGHRS, CDR2 YFSETQ. This CDR3 has 16 amino acids. Deletions cut 0 bases from V and 5 bases from J, with 16 bases between.

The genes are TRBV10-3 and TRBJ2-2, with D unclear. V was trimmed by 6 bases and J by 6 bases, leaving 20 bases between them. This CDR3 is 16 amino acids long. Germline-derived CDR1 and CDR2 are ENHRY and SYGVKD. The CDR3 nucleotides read TGTGCCATCAGGGTTATTGACCAGGTTGATTCCGGGGAGCTGTTTTTT. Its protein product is CAIRVIDQVDSGELFF.

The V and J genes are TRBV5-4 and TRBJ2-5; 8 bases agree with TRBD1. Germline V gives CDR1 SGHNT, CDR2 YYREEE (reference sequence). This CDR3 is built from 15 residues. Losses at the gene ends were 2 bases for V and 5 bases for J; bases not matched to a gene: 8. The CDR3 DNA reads TGTGCCAGCAGCTTCGGACAGGGCGGGTCGGAGACCCAGTACTTC. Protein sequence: CASSFGQGGSETQYF.

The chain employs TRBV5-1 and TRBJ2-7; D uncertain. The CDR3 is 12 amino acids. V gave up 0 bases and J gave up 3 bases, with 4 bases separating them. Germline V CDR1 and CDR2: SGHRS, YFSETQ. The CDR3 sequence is CASSLVFYEQYF. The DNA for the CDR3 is TGCGCCAGCAGCTTGGTATTCTACGAGCAGTACTTC.

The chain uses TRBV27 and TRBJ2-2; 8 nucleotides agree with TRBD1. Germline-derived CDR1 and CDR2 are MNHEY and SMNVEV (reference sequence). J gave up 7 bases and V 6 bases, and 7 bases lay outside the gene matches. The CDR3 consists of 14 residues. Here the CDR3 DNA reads TGTGCCAGCAGAGACAGGGGAACGGGCGGGGAGCTGTTTTTT. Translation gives CASRDRGTGGELFF.